The 9 T cell receptor beta chains reported below all come from one sample, sequenced in a study of Japanese encephalitis immunity and Zika vaccine responses. PBMCs were CFSE-labeled and cultured for about six days with peptide pools at around 1 ug/mL each. Unfixed live CD56-CD19-CD16-CD3+CD4+ CFSE-low cells were sorted as proliferating CD4 T cells. TCRdb called the 5' RACE reads again in MiXCR, with one record for every CDR3 protein. The data show more than 1,500 distinct CDR3 sequences, with 5.3% seen just once and 28% held by the top ten. Source: antigen-activated CD4+ T cells from blood, cultured, taken during a Zika inactivated vaccine study. These receptors all stem from an adult woman who received an inactivated Zika virus vaccine.

This clonotype was observed at least ten times. The chain combines TRBV5-1 with TRBJ1-4, with 7 bases that match TRBD1. Germline CDR1 reads SGHRS; CDR2 reads YFSETQ. This CDR3 has 15 amino acids. The ends lost 4 bases at V and 0 bases at J; junction bases unmatched: 3. CDR3 residues: CASSQGDATNEKLFF. The CDR3 bases are TGCGCCAGCAGCCAGGGGGATGCAACTAATGAAAAACTGTTTTTT.

This clonotype ranks as medium-sized (0.01 to 0.1%). The CDR3 DNA is TGTGCCAGCAGCCAAGATACAGGGATCGGCTACACCTTC. It translates to CASSQDTGIGYTF. This rearrangement joins TRBV14 to TRBJ1-2; D perhaps matches TRBD1 (6 bases). Trimming took 0 bases from V and 8 from J, leaving 10 bases between them. The CDR3 length is 13 residues. Germline V lookup: CDR1 SGHDN, CDR2 FVKESK. The variable domain in full, with the rest retrieved from reference TRBV14 and TRBJ1-2, is EAGVTQFPSHSVIEKGQTVTLRCDPISGHDNLYWYRRVMGKEIKFLLHFVKESKQDESGMPNNRFLAERTGGTYSTLKVQPAELEDSGVYFCASSQDTGIGYTFGSGTRLTVV.

This chain uses TRBV4-3 with TRBJ2-1; TRBD1 matches at 11 bases. Germline V gives CDR1 LGHNA, CDR2 YSLEER. V was clipped by 0 bases and J by 7 bases; unmatched bases: 8. The CDR3 has 17 amino acids. CDR3 loop: CASSQDFGGTGGNEQFF. In DNA, the CDR3 is TGCGCCAGCAGCCAAGATTTTGGGGGGACAGGGGGTAATGAGCAGTTCTTC.

This clonotype was picked up many times. This sequence joins TRBV5-5 and TRBJ2-3; 7 bases are shared with TRBD1. V lost 4 bases, J lost 2 bases, and 4 bases stayed unmatched. Germline V gene lookup returns CDR1 SGHKS and CDR2 YYEKEE (reference sequence). The CDR3 totals 14 residues. The CDR3 DNA follows: TGTGCCAGCAGCCGACAGGGCTACACAGATACGCAGTATTTT. Translating it yields CASSRQGYTDTQYF.

Many counts were recorded for this clonotype. The chain links TRBV6-2 or TRBV6-3 to TRBJ2-1; the match to TRBD1 covers 7 bases. CDR1 MNHEY and CDR2 SVGEGT come from the germline V gene. J gave up 4 bases and V 10 bases, and 7 bases lay outside the gene matches. This CDR3 is 13 amino acids long. The CDR3 loop is CATQQGLYNEQFF. The CDR3 DNA is TGTGCCACCCAACAGGGGTTGTACAATGAGCAGTTCTTC.

Here the CDR3 DNA reads TGTGCCAGCAGCTTAGCCATATTACGGGACAATTCACCCCTCCACTTT. Protein product: CASSLAILRDNSPLHF. The J gene is TRBJ1-6, the V gene TRBV7-2, with D possibly matching TRBD1 (5 bases). Trimming shortened V by 0 bases and J by 7 bases, and 13 bases separated the two germline ends. CDR1 and CDR2 from the germline V gene are SGHTA and FQGNSA. The CDR3 contains 16 residues.

This clonotype was seen at least ten times. V and J are TRBV2 and TRBJ1-2; 7 bases are shared with TRBD1. Germline CDR1 SNHLY, CDR2 FYNNEI. V was pared by 10 bases and J by 4 bases, with 9 bases of the junction left unmatched. The CDR3 loop spans 13 amino acids. The CDR3: CATMGRQGYGYTF. The CDR3 DNA reads TGTGCCACCATGGGGAGACAGGGCTATGGCTACACCTTC.

This clonotype was detected only a few times. The V call is TRBV11-2, the J call TRBJ1-2, with D uncertain. The CDR3 length is 12 residues. Germline assignment: CDR1 SGHAT and CDR2 FQNNGV. V was clipped by 5 bases and J by 7 bases, with 11 bases between them. CDR3 in amino acids: CASSTGRLGYTF. The CDR3 nucleotides read TGTGCCAGCAGCACTGGACGGCTTGGCTACACCTTC.

This clonotype is large. The chain links TRBV27 to TRBJ1-1; TRBD1 is a possible D gene (5 bases). This CDR3 has 14 amino acids. Germline CDR1 reads MNHEY; CDR2 reads SMNVEV (reference sequence). V lost 3 bases, J lost 4 bases, and 12 bases lay in between. The DNA of the CDR3 is TGTGCCAGCAGTTTTATGGTCGGGGGCACTGAAGCTTTCTTT. Translating gives CASSFMVGGTEAFF.